This T cell receptor (beta chain) was profiled in a study of blood T cell repertoires in COVID-19. Per the original methods: It was from reference gene primer amplification that nucleated cell counts were estimated. The repertoire was sequenced with immunoSEQ multiplex PCR; TCRdb's copy has only in-frame clones and lacks some. The D gene and trimming were derived from the DNA, and the V and J assignments and clone size from that table. The sample shows around 150,000 clones, about nine tenths of them seen only once. CDR1 and CDR2 from the germline V gene are DFQATT and SNEGSKA (reference sequence). Trimming shortened V by 7 bases and J by 0 bases, and 5 bases separated the two germline ends. The CDR3 extends over 11 amino acids.

The sequence came from a woman aged 55-69 years with active or convalescent COVID-19. The chain links TRBV20-1 to TRBJ2-3; D gene ambiguous. Source material: peripheral blood. The chain's CDR3 is CSVPSTDTQYF. The CDR3 DNA follows: TGCAGTGTCCCTAGCACAGATACGCAGTATTTT.